This T cell receptor (beta chain) was recorded in a study of blood T cell repertoires in COVID-19. Study background: Donors in the United States, Italy and Spain gave samples during acute or convalescent COVID-19. PBMCs, B-cell-depleted T cells, or T cells provided the cDNA or gDNA that made up the material.

With regard to this clone: At one end, the junction sequence differs from germline, possibly due to a read error.

Germline V gives CDR1 LGHDT, CDR2 YNNKEL (reference sequence). The CDR3 runs to 14 residues. Original processing methods: Amplifying reference gene primers gave estimates of nucleated cell counts. The table came from immunoSEQ multiplex PCR; TCRdb's copy has only in-frame clones and leaves some out. The DNA gave D and trimming, while V, J and clone size come from that table. The repertoire includes fewer than 400,000 clones, around 87% of them detected once, and over 2.5% sits in the top ten. Sequenced sample: peripheral blood. The TCR was taken from a human donor in a cohort sampled during active COVID-19. The chain carries TRBV3-1 (or the pseudogene TRBV3-2) and TRBJ2-7; D might be TRBD2 (6 bases). CDR3 nucleotide sequence: TGTGCCAGCAGCCAAAATTGGGGGGACCCGGAGGTCGGCTTC. Protein: CASSQNWGDPEVGF.